This TCR beta chain was retrieved from a study of Ad26.COV2.S vaccination and SARS-CoV-2 variants. The overall study: Once, or twice with 56 days between doses, Ad26.COV2.S was given intramuscularly.

Specified treatment: around 19 received Ad26.COV2.S at low or high dose, single or two shots; 5 received placebo; per-sample allocation not given. After the first vaccine or placebo injection, samples were drawn on day 63. Of note for this clone: Antigen specificity is unknown.

TCRdb's copy holds only in-frame clones and misses some; the assay was immunoSEQ multiplex PCR. Of roughly 500,000 clones detected, roughly 89% appear once; the ten largest clones hold about 2.5%. Overall study findings and caveats: Relative to placebo recipients, vaccine recipients exhibited elevated spike-specific TCR breadth.

Trimming left V 6 bases short and J 5 bases short, with 20 bases between. The germline CDR1 and CDR2 sequences are MNHEY and SMNVEV (reference sequence). The CDR3 has 15 residues. The chain links TRBV27 to TRBJ2-7; D might be TRBD2 (6 bases). This clonotype was sampled from a person aged 18-65 years who received the Ad26.COV2.S COVID-19 vaccine or a placebo. This specimen consisted of peripheral blood, obtained in a trial of Ad26.COV2.S vaccine versus placebo. The chain's CDR3 is CASSPIGRGIHEQYF. DNA for the CDR3: TGTGCCAGCAGCCCCATCGGGCGGGGAATCCACGAGCAGTACTTC.